This T cell receptor beta chain was profiled in a study of blood T cell repertoires in COVID-19. Across the study: The analysed material was cDNA or gDNA that came from T cells, B-cell-depleted T cells, or PBMCs.

This CDR3 spans 15 amino acids. With 7 bases removed from V and 5 bases from J, the gap between germline ends came to 20 bases. CDR1 SGHNT and CDR2 YENEEA come from the germline V gene. Authors' data handling: Researchers report that nucleated cell counts were estimated from reference gene primer amplification. Sequenced by immunoSEQ multiplex PCR; TCRdb stores in-frame clones only, minus some. The D gene and trimming were derived from the DNA, and the V and J assignments and clone size from that table. The table lists about 140,000 clones, about 86% of them singletons. This chain connects TRBV11-3 to TRBJ1-1; the D gene is possibly TRBD1 (5 bases). The sequence was collected from a woman aged 60-70 years with acute or convalescent COVID-19. Input material: peripheral blood. The CDR3 loop reads CASIHGGKFVTEAFF. The CDR3 DNA is TGTGCCAGCATACATGGGGGGAAGTTCGTAACTGAAGCTTTCTTT.